This record looks at one T cell receptor beta chain sequence and its context. This sample was taken from a study of blood T cell repertoires in COVID-19. Overall study: Samples representing acute and convalescent COVID-19 were sourced from the United States, Italy and Spain.

Source study methods: Researchers report that nucleated cell counts were estimated from reference gene primer amplification. Sequenced by immunoSEQ multiplex PCR; TCRdb stores in-frame clones only, minus some. For V, J and clone size, that table is used; D and trimming come from the DNA. In the table there are approximately 160,000 clones, over 70% of which are singletons. Trimming took 8 bases from V and 7 from J, leaving 21 bases between them. CDR3 length equals 15 residues. Germline V gives CDR1 MNHEY, CDR2 SVGAGI. Sequencing was done on a sample of peripheral blood. This receptor was identified in a woman aged 55-70 years with acute or convalescent COVID-19. This chain connects TRBV6-5 to TRBJ1-5; D remains ambiguous. The CDR3 region has the DNA TGTGCCAGCCTCTCTTTGAGTCGGTTAAAACAGCCCCAGCATTTT. It is translated as CASLSLSRLKQPQHF.